This note documents a single TCR beta chain sequence. The source of the sample is a study of cytomegalovirus exposure and HLA in healthy donors. Donors in the study were healthy people who gave bone marrow. The CDR3 has 11 amino acids. CDR1 and CDR2 (germline): SQVTM, ANQGSEA. The V end was cut by 6 bases, the J end by 11 bases, with 14 bases between. Researchers ran the PCR with 60 Vbeta and 13 Jbeta primers. Some clones are missing from TCRdb's copy, which holds only in-frame ones; the method was immunoSEQ multiplex PCR. The sample has approximately 150,000 clones, roughly 78% seen once. The TCR originated in a woman in her forties or fifties in good health and CMV-seropositive. Sequenced: PBMCs. The chain is built from TRBV29-1 and TRBJ2-1, with D maybe TRBD2 (7 bases). The CDR3 DNA sequence: TGCAGCGTCGATCGGGGGGCCCAGCAGTTCTTC. Translated: CSVDRGAQQFF.